These T cell receptor beta chains were read from a single sample in a study of cytomegalovirus exposure and HLA in healthy donors. Sequenced by immunoSEQ multiplex PCR; TCRdb stores in-frame clones only, minus some. The repertoire holds some 140,000 clones, 60% to 85% seen once, with roughly 3.1% in the top ten. Specimen: PBMCs. The source is a man aged 25-45 years in good health and CMV-seronegative. Both conserved end residues are part of each CDR3. Each record gives: CDR3 DNA, CDR3 protein, J gene, clone size, D gene, V gene. A D gene is named only where the DNA matches it firmly. Part of the rows lack a size; the others show once, few, many or a class for expanded clones.

TGTGCCAGCAGCCCCTCCGGGACAGAGAATGAAAAACTGTTTTTT CASSPSGTENEKLFF TRBJ1-4 - TRBD1 TRBV9
TGTGCCTGGAGTGTACAGGGAGCTAGCACAGATACGCAGTATTTT CAWSVQGASTDTQYF TRBJ2-3 - - TRBV30
TGTGCCAGTAGTCGCAGGGCAGGGGACACTGAAGCTTTCTTT CASSRRAGDTEAFF TRBJ1-1 - - TRBV19
TGTGCCAGCTCCCAACAGGGGTATGGCTACACCTTC CASSQQGYGYTF TRBJ1-2 - TRBD1 TRBV18
TGCGCCAGCAGCCAAGCTCCGCGGTTGAACACCGGGGAGCTGTTTTTT CASSQAPRLNTGELFF TRBJ2-2 - - TRBV4-3
TGTGCCAGCAGCCTAGCTCCTAGCGGATTAGCCAAAAACATTCAGTACTTC CASSLAPSGLAKNIQYF TRBJ2-4 - TRBD2 TRBV7-2
TGTGCCTGGAGTCGGGCAGGGGGAAACACTGAAGCTTTCTTT CAWSRAGGNTEAFF TRBJ1-1 - TRBD1 TRBV30
TGTGCCAGCAGCCCCCCCTCGGGAACTTCCTCCCTTCACAATGAGCAGTTCTTC CASSPPSGTSSLHNEQFF TRBJ2-1 - - TRBV7-2
TGTGCCTGGAGTGGCGCGGGCACAGATACGCAGTATTTT CAWSGAGTDTQYF TRBJ2-3 - - TRBV30
TGTGCCACCAGCAACACCCGAGGGCTGGGGAATGGCTACACCTTC CATSNTRGLGNGYTF TRBJ1-2 - - TRBV15
TGTGCCAGCAGCCGGGCGGACACTAATTCACCCCTCCACTTT CASSRADTNSPLHF TRBJ1-6 once - TRBV6-6
TGCGCCAGCAGCCAAACGACAGGGCCTTACGAGCAGTACTTC CASSQTTGPYEQYF TRBJ2-7 - TRBD1 TRBV4-1
TGTGCCAGCAGCCAGCAGGGCAGTGAGCAGTTCTTC CASSQQGSEQFF TRBJ2-1 - - TRBV7-9
TGTGCCAGCATCCCAGAGCGGGTTTCCTACGAGCAGTACTTC CASIPERVSYEQYF TRBJ2-7 once - TRBV7-8
TGTGCCTGGAGTGTCGGGGGGGATCAGCCCCAGCATTTT CAWSVGGDQPQHF TRBJ1-5 - - TRBV30
TGTGCCAGTAGCACGAACAGGGTCATGAACACTGAAGCTTTCTTT CASSTNRVMNTEAFF TRBJ1-1 - - TRBV19
TGTGCCAGCAGCCTGGCTAGCGGGGGGGCAGGGGATACGCAGTATTTT CASSLASGGAGDTQYF TRBJ2-3 - TRBD2 TRBV28
TGCGCCAGCAGCCACGAAACAGGGATCAGTGAAAAACTGTTTTTT CASSHETGISEKLFF TRBJ1-4 - - TRBV4-1
TGTGCCAGCAGCCAGGGACTTGCTGGCGAGCAGTACTTC CASSQGLAGEQYF TRBJ2-7 - - TRBV14
TGCAGCGTTGAAGATCTCGGGACAGGGGAGCAGTTCTTC CSVEDLGTGEQFF TRBJ2-1 - TRBD1 TRBV29-1
TGTGCCAGCAGCCCACCTTGGCGGGGGGATTACAATGAGCAGTTCTTC CASSPPWRGDYNEQFF TRBJ2-1 few TRBD2 TRBV7-2
TGTGCCAGCAGCTCTCCGGGGAAGGATGGCTACACCTTC CASSSPGKDGYTF TRBJ1-2 - - TRBV6-5
TGTGCCAGCAGCTTTAGGACAGGGGGCGGATACTCACCCCTCCACTTT CASSFRTGGGYSPLHF TRBJ1-6 - TRBD1 TRBV5-6
TGTGCCAGCAGTCCGACTAGCGGGCAAGAGACCCAGTACTTC CASSPTSGQETQYF TRBJ2-5 - TRBD2 TRBV6-4
TGTGCCAGCAGTTACGCGACAGGGATAATTTCACCCCTCCACTTT CASSYATGIISPLHF TRBJ1-6 - TRBD1 TRBV6-5
TGTGCCAGCAGTGGGACTAGCGGGAATACTGACGAGCAGTACTTC CASSGTSGNTDEQYF TRBJ2-7 - TRBD2 TRBV6-6
TGTGCCAGCAGCCCCGGGACTAGCGGGGGGAGCTCCTACAATGAGCAGTTCTTC CASSPGTSGGSSYNEQFF TRBJ2-1 - TRBD2 TRBV7-9